The rows below give T cell receptor beta chains drawn from one sample of a study of CD8 T cells in Susac syndrome. TCRdb used MiXCR to reprocess the immunoSEQ multiplex PCR reads, holding one entry per CDR3 protein. The sample consists of some 120,000 distinct CDR3 sequences, around 95% of them appearing once. Sequenced: CD4+ T cells from PBMCs. Every receptor here comes from a human donor in good health. Each CDR3 is given with its conserved first and last residue. The D gene is left open where the match is weak.

v_call	d_call	j_call	cdr3_aa	cdr3_nt
TRBV12-3/TRBV12-4	-	TRBJ2-4	CASSPHMAANIQYF	TGTGCCAGCAGTCCTCACATGGCCGCAAACATTCAGTACTTC
TRBV6-1	-	TRBJ2-6	CASSISSGANVLTF	TGTGCCAGCAGTATTTCGTCTGGGGCCAACGTCCTGACTTTC
TRBV7-9	-	TRBJ2-5	CASSLRDDQETQYF	TGTGCCAGCAGCTTAAGGGACGACCAAGAGACCCAGTACTTC
TRBV4-1	TRBD2	TRBJ2-2	CASSHPTSGRGPGELFF	TGCGCCAGCAGCCACCCGACTAGCGGAAGGGGGCCCGGGGAGCTGTTTTTT
TRBV23-1	TRBD2	TRBJ2-3	CASSQSAGETDTQYF	TGCGCCAGCAGTCAAAGTGCGGGAGAGACTGATACGCAGTATTTT
TRBV30	-	TRBJ1-2	CASFGTRGYTF	TGTGCCTCTTTTGGCACAAGGGGCTACACCTTC
TRBV15	-	TRBJ1-5	CATSRGPTPGQPQHF	TGTGCCACCAGCAGAGGACCTACACCCGGCCAGCCCCAGCATTTT
TRBV3-1	TRBD2	TRBJ2-7	CASRPSGTDEQYF	TGTGCCAGCAGACCTAGCGGGACGGACGAGCAGTACTTC
TRBV19	TRBD2	TRBJ2-1	CATESGRHRPRFF	TGTGCCACCGAAAGCGGGAGGCACAGGCCGAGGTTCTTC
TRBV2	-	TRBJ2-7	CASSGGLGYEQYF	TGTGCCAGCAGTGGAGGGCTTGGGTACGAGCAGTACTTC